This T cell receptor (beta chain) was documented in a study of PD-1 blockade in classical Hodgkin lymphoma. Germline values: CDR1 SEHNR, CDR2 FQNEAQ (reference sequence). The V gene end was trimmed by 5 bases and the J gene end by 2 bases; junction bases not matched to a gene: 4. The CDR3 loop spans 14 amino acids. Only in-frame clones appear in the TCRdb table, and some are missing; sequencing was by immunoSEQ multiplex PCR. The sample contains some 93,000 clones, over 80% of which appear only once. Time point specified: cycle 4 day 1 (C4D1), after more than 5 weeks of nivolumab. In every patient, relapse followed autologous stem cell transplantation, while exposure to brentuximab vedotin differed.

The specimen was peripheral blood mononuclear cells (PBMCs), collected before the fourth cycle of nivolumab. The sequence came from a human donor with classical Hodgkin lymphoma. The rearrangement links TRBV7-9 to TRBJ1-2; 8 bases match TRBD1. The CDR3 here is CASSPRTGNYGYTF. CDR3 DNA: TGTGCCAGCAGCCCCAGGACAGGGAACTATGGCTACACCTTC. The variable domain in full, completed from reference TRBV7-9 and TRBJ1-2, reads DTGVSQNPRHKITKRGQNVTFRCDPISEHNRLYWYRQTLGQGPEFLTYFQNEAQLEKSRLLSDRFSAERPKGSFSTLEIQRTEQGDSAMYLCASSPRTGNYGYTFGSGTRLTVV.